This T cell receptor (beta chain) came from a study of somatic mutations in cytotoxic T cells in rheumatoid arthritis (dated by TCRdb to 2015 to 2018). Study-level background: Sorted V beta1+ cells also underwent TCRB sequencing, and some V beta antibody-stained T-cell populations were flow-sorted at nearly 100% purity on a FACSAria II or Sony SH800. Whether expanded CD8+ T-cell clones in untreated, newly diagnosed rheumatoid arthritis carry somatic mutations was the study question, and clonality was characterized with TCRB deep sequencing. For some 68 rheumatoid arthritis patients and some 20 healthy controls, TCRB deep sequencing was carried out. Patient and control groups had essentially identical median ages. General study outcomes and caveats: Viral specificity could not be ruled out by absence from virus-specific databases, and the antigen targets of the expanded CD8+ clones remained unknown. Several identical CD8+ TCRB sequences were found in both blood and synovial fluid, and in about an eighth of the roughly 65 patients the largest CD8+ clone exceeded 20% of CD8+ cells. Healthy controls showed no age-related increase in CD8+ clonality, whereas patients did (Spearman r=0.49). The slight underrepresentation of TRBV07 in patients was not corrected for multiple comparisons. Rheumatoid arthritis patients and age-matched healthy controls did not significantly differ in CD8+ T-cell clonality.

Taken from cysteine to phenylalanine, the CDR3 has 15 residues. CDR3 DNA only is kept here, 45 bases in frame from base 1. Trimming costs V 2 bases and J 5 bases, and their ends lie 14 bases apart. The germline V gene (reference sequence) sets CDR1 to SEHNR and CDR2 to FQNEAQ. Buffy coats from about 20 blood donors served as healthy controls, a group that was 45% to 70% female with a median age of 56 years (range 21-70). Positive magnetic bead selection on an AutoMACS was used to isolate CD4+ and CD8+ cells, with flow cytometry used to check purity. Peripheral blood mononuclear cells were obtained using density gradient separation with Ficoll-Paque PLUS. DNA from CD4-enriched, CD8-enriched or PBMC samples was extracted using Nucleospin Tissue or Tissue XS kits and then quantified on a Qubit 2.0 fluorometer. TCRB CDR3 sequencing used the immunoSEQ assay on genomic DNA. Per the authors' processing: Only productive TCRB rearrangements were included in the analyses. Defining a clone by its unique TCRB CDR3 sequence, the study calculated clonality as a productive clonality index derived from Shannon entropy. The template counts of each clone relative to the total templates per sample were used to calculate repertoire overlap between two samples. Flow cytometry-measured V-gene usage correlated with V-gene usage from TCRB sequencing, with a Spearman r of 0.61. As stored in TCRdb, this immuneACCESS dataset retains in-frame rearrangements with V and J assigned. A fraction of the clones does not appear; measured against another copy, unresolved V genes explain less than half of the discrepancy, and the remainder lacks a known reason. V, J and clone size derive from that table, while D and trimming were established from the DNA sequence. The sample table lists some 38,000 clones, roughly 80% of them with a count of one. The top ten clones comprise about 3.2% of the sample.

To note about this clone: The antigen it recognizes is unknown. Per-base quality was not reported, and no clone a single base away is much larger than it.

The sequence derives from a man aged 40-50 years in good health. Here the chain combines TRBV7-9 and TRBJ2-3; TRBD2 is perhaps the D gene, given 5 matching bases. The sample comprised CD8+ T cells sorted from blood. The CDR3 protein: CASSLSVSEGDTQYF. The base sequence is TGTGCCAGCAGCTTATCTGTGTCCGAGGGAGATACGCAGTATTTT. The full variable domain, with segments outside the CDR3 supplied by the reference TRBV7-9 and TRBJ2-3 proteins, appears as DTGVSQNPRHKITKRGQNVTFRCDPISEHNRLYWYRQTLGQGPEFLTYFQNEAQLEKSRLLSDRFSAERPKGSFSTLEIQRTEQGDSAMYLCASSLSVSEGDTQYFGPGTRLTVL.